The rows below give T cell receptor beta chains drawn from one sample of a study of CD8+ T cells in alopecia areata. Sequenced by immunoSEQ multiplex PCR; TCRdb stores in-frame clones only, minus some. The repertoire holds 95,000 to 100,000 clones, with under 70% as singletons. The source was CD8+ T cells sorted from blood, collected at week 4, from a patient treated with tofacitinib. These receptors were collected from a human donor with alopecia areata. CDR3s include the opening cysteine and the closing phenylalanine or tryptophan. Each record gives: V gene, J gene, D gene, CDR3 length, clone size, CDR3 DNA, CDR3 protein. D genes are given only for firm matches. Rows may omit the clone size; those that give it use once, few, many or a size class.

>TRBV6-5|TRBJ2-2|NA|13|NA
TGTGCCAGCAGTCGGCCCTACACCGGGGAGCTGTTTTTT
CASSRPYTGELFF
>TRBV5-1|TRBJ1-1|NA|14|few
TGCGCCAGCAGCTTAGGACAGATGAACACTGAAGCTTTCTTT
CASSLGQMNTEAFF
>TRBV5-4|TRBJ2-1|NA|12|NA
TGTGCCAGCAGCTTGGGGGGCAATGAGCAGTTCTTC
CASSLGGNEQFF
>TRBV5-1|TRBJ1-2|NA|15|few
TGCGCCAGCAGCGAGACCCCGCAGGGCACCTATGGCTACACCTTC
CASSETPQGTYGYTF
>TRBV9|TRBJ2-7|TRBD1|14|NA
TGTGCCAGCAGCGCGGGACAGGGAAACTACGAGCAGTACTTC
CASSAGQGNYEQYF
>TRBV27|TRBJ2-5|NA|13|NA
TGTGCCAGCAGTATTAACGCGAAAGAGACCCAGTACTTC
CASSINAKETQYF
>TRBV5-1|TRBJ2-3|TRBD2|17|few
TGCGCCAGCAGCATCGGACTAGCGGGACACAGCACAGATACGCAGTATTTT
CASSIGLAGHSTDTQYF
>TRBV4-2|TRBJ2-7|NA|14|NA
TGTGCCAGCAGCCAAGAGGACGGGACCTACGAGCAGTACTTC
CASSQEDGTYEQYF
>TRBV7-9|TRBJ2-7|NA|15|NA
TGTGCCAGCAGCTTAGCAGGACTTCTCTCCTACGAGCAGTACTTC
CASSLAGLLSYEQYF
>TRBV7-9|TRBJ2-2|NA|13|NA
TGTGCCAGCAGGGGGACGAACACCGGGGAGCTGTTTTTT
CASRGTNTGELFF